This record looks at one T cell receptor (beta chain) sequence and its context. Antigen specificity is unknown. The data stem from a study of T cell responses to AZD1222 COVID-19 vaccine. Study-wide results and limits: Donors were largely white British and mainly female; clonal diversity was possibly underestimated. Breadth and depth of Spike-specific TCRs rose after two AZD1222 doses. Only a handful of AZD1222 recipients, several in all, had baseline seropositivity. The CD4 TCRs associated with vaccination extended across spike and predominated at 160-218 and 743-854.

Trimming took 3 bases from V and 4 from J, leaving 9 bases between them. The CDR3 extends over 13 amino acids. Data came from immunoSEQ multiplex PCR; TCRdb stores just in-frame clones and leaves some out. The repertoire holds 75,000 to 100,000 clones, with 88% as singletons. The source material was peripheral blood, sampled on day 0 of MenACWY control vaccination. The sequence derives from an adult in good health. This chain uses TRBV12-3 or TRBV12-4 with TRBJ1-2; D gene ambiguous. In DNA form, the CDR3 reads TGTGCCAGCAGTTTGAGGCAGAGCTATGGCTACACCTTC. It specifies CASSLRQSYGYTF.